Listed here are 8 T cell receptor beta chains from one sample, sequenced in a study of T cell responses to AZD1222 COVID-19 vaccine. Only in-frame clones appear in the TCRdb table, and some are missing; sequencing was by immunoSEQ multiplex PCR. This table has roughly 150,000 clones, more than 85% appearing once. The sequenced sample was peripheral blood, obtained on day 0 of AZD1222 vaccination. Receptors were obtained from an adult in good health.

The CDR3: CASSEGIADPQHF. The CDR3 bases are TGTGCCAGCAGTGAAGGGATTGCCGATCCCCAGCATTTT. The chain uses TRBV2 and TRBJ1-5; the D is unclear. V was pared by 1 base and J by 10 bases, with 11 bases between. The CDR3 has 13 residues. Germline assignment: CDR1 SNHLY and CDR2 FYNNEI.

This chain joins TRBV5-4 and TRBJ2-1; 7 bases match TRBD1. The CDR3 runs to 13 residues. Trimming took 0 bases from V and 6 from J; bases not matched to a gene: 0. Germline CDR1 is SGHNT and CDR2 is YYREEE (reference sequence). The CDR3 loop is CASSLDRGNEQFF. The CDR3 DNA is TGTGCCAGCAGCTTGGACAGGGGCAATGAGCAGTTCTTC.

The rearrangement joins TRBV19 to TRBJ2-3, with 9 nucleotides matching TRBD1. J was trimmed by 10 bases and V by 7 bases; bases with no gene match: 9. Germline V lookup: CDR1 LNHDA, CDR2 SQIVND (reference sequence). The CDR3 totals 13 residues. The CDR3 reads CASTGTGYMAQYF. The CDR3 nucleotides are TGTGCCAGTACTGGGACAGGGTACATGGCGCAGTATTTT.

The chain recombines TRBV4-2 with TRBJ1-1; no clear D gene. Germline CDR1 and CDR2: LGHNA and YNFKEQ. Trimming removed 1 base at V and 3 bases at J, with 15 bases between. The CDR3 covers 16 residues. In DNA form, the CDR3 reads TGTGCCAGCAGCCAAGTAACAAACCGGGAGGACACTGAAGCTTTCTTT. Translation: CASSQVTNREDTEAFF.

CDR3 loop: CASSFLEGGEAFF. In nucleotides, the CDR3 is TGTGCCAGCAGTTTTTTGGAAGGGGGCGAAGCTTTCTTT. The chain employs TRBV6-5 and TRBJ1-1, with 7 bases matching TRBD1. With 4 bases clipped from V and 8 bases from J, the junction kept 7 bases outside the gene matches. CDR3 length equals 13 residues. Germline V gene lookup returns CDR1 MNHEY and CDR2 SVGAGI.

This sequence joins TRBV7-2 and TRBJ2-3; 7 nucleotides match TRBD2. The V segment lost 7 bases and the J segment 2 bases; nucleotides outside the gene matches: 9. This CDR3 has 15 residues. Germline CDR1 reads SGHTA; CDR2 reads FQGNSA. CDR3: CASNWASGYTDTQYF. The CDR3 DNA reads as TGTGCCAGCAACTGGGCTAGCGGATACACAGATACGCAGTATTTT.

The CDR3 DNA follows: TGTGCCAGCAGCACGGGACTAGCAGCCTACAATGAGCAGTTCTTC. The encoded protein is CASSTGLAAYNEQFF. This chain links TRBV7-3 with TRBJ2-1; 9 bases are shared with TRBD2. J lost 2 bases, V lost 5 bases, and 4 bases had no gene match. Germline CDR1 is SGHTA and CDR2 is FQGTGA. The CDR3 is made up of 15 amino acids.

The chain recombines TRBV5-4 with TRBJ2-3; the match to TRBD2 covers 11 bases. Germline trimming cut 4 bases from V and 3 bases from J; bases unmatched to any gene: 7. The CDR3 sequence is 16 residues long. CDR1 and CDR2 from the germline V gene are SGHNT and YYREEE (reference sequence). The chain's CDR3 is CASSRMTSGTTDTQYF. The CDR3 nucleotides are TGTGCCAGCAGCCGGATGACTAGCGGGACGACAGATACGCAGTATTTT.